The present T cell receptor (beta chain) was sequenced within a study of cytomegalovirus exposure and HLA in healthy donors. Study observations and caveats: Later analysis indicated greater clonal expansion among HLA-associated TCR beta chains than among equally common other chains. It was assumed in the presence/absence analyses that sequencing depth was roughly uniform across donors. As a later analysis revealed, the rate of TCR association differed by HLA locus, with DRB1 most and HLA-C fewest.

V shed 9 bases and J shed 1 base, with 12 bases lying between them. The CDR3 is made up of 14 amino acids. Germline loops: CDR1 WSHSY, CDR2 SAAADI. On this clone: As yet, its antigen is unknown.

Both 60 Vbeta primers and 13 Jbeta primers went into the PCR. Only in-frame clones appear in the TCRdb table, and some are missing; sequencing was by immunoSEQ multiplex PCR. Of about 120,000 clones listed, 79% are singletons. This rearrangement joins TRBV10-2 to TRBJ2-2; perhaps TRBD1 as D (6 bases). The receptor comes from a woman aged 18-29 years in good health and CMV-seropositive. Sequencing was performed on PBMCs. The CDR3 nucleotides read TGCGCCAGTAGAAGGACAGAGAACACCGGGGAGCTGTTTTTT. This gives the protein CASRRTENTGELFF.